Listed here are 3 T cell receptor beta chains from one sample, sequenced in a study of CD8 T cells in Susac syndrome (dated by TCRdb to between 2018 and 2020). Library preparation employed the immunoSEQ multiplex PCR assay. RNA was extracted with the RNeasy kit and roughly 0.5 to 1 ug was reverse transcribed using random hexamers. TCRdb applied fastp at Q25 and MiXCR to the public reads, then kept only in-frame beta chains. Every CDR3 protein is listed once, alongside the most common genes and DNA of its rows. The sample records 250,000 to 350,000 distinct CDR3 sequences, about 91% of which are singletons. The ten largest clonotypes hold over 0.05% of the sample. The sequenced sample consisted of CD4+ T cells from PBMCs. Every receptor here comes from a human donor with multiple sclerosis.

This sequence joins TRBV7-9 and TRBJ2-1; 14 bases are shared with TRBD2. CDR1 and CDR2 from the germline V gene are SEHNR and FQNEAQ (reference sequence). Losses at the gene ends were 5 bases for V and 10 bases for J; bases not matched to a gene: 13. This CDR3 is built from 17 residues. CDR3 amino acids: CASSPPLRLAGGREQFF. CDR3 sequence (DNA): TGTGCCAGCAGCCCACCCCTCAGACTAGCGGGGGGGCGGGAGCAGTTCTTC.

This clonotype has only one observation. V is TRBV2 and J is TRBJ2-7; 10 positions agree with TRBD1. Looked up from germline, CDR1 is SNHLY and CDR2 is FYNNEI. Germline trimming cut 6 bases from V and 3 bases from J; bases unmatched to any gene: 8. CDR3 length equals 15 residues. This CDR3 is CASRRQGARSYEQYF. Here the CDR3 DNA reads TGTGCCAGCAGACGACAGGGGGCGCGCAGCTACGAGCAGTACTTC.

The chain joins TRBV12-3 or TRBV12-4 to TRBJ2-1; TRBD2 matches at 13 bases. J was trimmed by 8 bases and V by 3 bases; bases with no gene match: 4. The CDR3 sequence is 15 residues long. CDR3 loop: CASSFSTSGGYEQFF. CDR3 coding DNA: TGTGCCAGCAGTTTCTCGACTAGCGGGGGGTATGAGCAGTTCTTC.